This T cell receptor beta chain was found in a study of cytomegalovirus exposure and HLA in healthy donors. Assay: immunoSEQ multiplex PCR; the TCRdb copy retains only in-frame clones and omits some. The sample yields some 260,000 clones, approximately 84% seen once. The germline V gene encodes CDR1 SEHNR and CDR2 FQNEAQ (reference sequence). The CDR3 is 16 residues long. V lost 5 bases to trimming and J lost 7 bases; unmatched junction nucleotides: 10. The sequence came from a man aged 18 to 29 in good health and CMV-seropositive. The genes are TRBV7-9 and TRBJ2-1, with TRBD2 matching over 11 bases. Sequenced: PBMCs. CDR3 nucleotides: TGTGCCAGCAGCCCTAAAACTAGCGGGAGTTCGAATGAGCAGTTCTTC. The encoded protein is CASSPKTSGSSNEQFF. The full variable domain, in which reference TRBV7-9 and TRBJ2-1 provide the parts outside the CDR3, is DTGVSQNPRHKITKRGQNVTFRCDPISEHNRLYWYRQTLGQGPEFLTYFQNEAQLEKSRLLSDRFSAERPKGSFSTLEIQRTEQGDSAMYLCASSPKTSGSSNEQFFGPGTRLTVL.